This is a list of T cell receptor beta chains from one sample in a study of T cell changes during pregnancy in multiple sclerosis. Here immunoSEQ multiplex PCR was the method, and the copy in TCRdb shows in-frame clones only, minus some. The sample lists around 30,000 clones; around 90% were seen once. The sample in question was CD8+ T cells from peripheral blood mononuclear cells, obtained before pregnancy. Receptors originate from a female donor with multiple sclerosis, enrolled in a pregnancy study. The CDR3 runs from the conserved cysteine through the conserved F or W. A D gene is named only where the DNA matches it firmly. Not all rows give a size; the values are once, few, many and, for expanded clones, a class.

V: TRBV30; D: TRBD2; size: NA; J: TRBJ2-7; CDR3: CAWSRDYPKQYF; DNA: TGTGCCTGGAGTCGGGACTATCCTAAGCAGTACTTC
V: TRBV5-1; D: NA; size: few; J: TRBJ2-7; CDR3: CASSSSEPISYEQYF; DNA: TGCGCCAGCAGCTCCTCTGAGCCCATCTCCTACGAGCAGTACTTC
V: TRBV27; D: TRBD2; size: NA; J: TRBJ2-7; CDR3: CASSLSGTSSHEQYF; DNA: TGTGCCAGCAGTCTATCCGGGACTAGCAGCCACGAGCAGTACTTC
V: TRBV7-8; D: TRBD2; size: NA; J: TRBJ2-1; CDR3: CASSGASGAPSNEQFF; DNA: TGTGCCAGCAGCGGAGCAAGCGGGGCCCCTTCCAATGAGCAGTTCTTC
V: TRBV2; D: NA; size: NA; J: TRBJ2-7; CDR3: CASSSGHRYEQYF; DNA: TGTGCCAGCAGTTCCGGACATCGGTACGAGCAGTACTTC
V: TRBV5-5; D: NA; size: NA; J: TRBJ2-3; CDR3: CASSYVAVSTDTQYF; DNA: TGTGCCAGCAGCTACGTAGCGGTAAGCACAGATACGCAGTATTTT
V: TRBV6-5; D: NA; size: once; J: TRBJ2-3; CDR3: CAALDSRDTQYF; DNA: TGTGCCGCCTTGGACAGCCGAGATACGCAGTATTTT
V: TRBV27; D: NA; size: NA; J: TRBJ1-1; CDR3: CASSLSLGATEAFF; DNA: TGTGCCAGCAGTTTATCCTTAGGGGCGACTGAAGCTTTCTTT
V: TRBV11-3; D: NA; size: NA; J: TRBJ2-5; CDR3: CASSFGGGSYEETQYF; DNA: TGTGCCAGCAGCTTTGGCGGAGGGTCATATGAGGAGACCCAGTACTTC
V: TRBV30; D: NA; size: NA; J: TRBJ1-2; CDR3: CAWSVYTLMGAGYGYTF; DNA: TGTGCCTGGAGTGTCTACACCCTTATGGGGGCGGGCTATGGCTACACCTTC
V: TRBV11-2; D: NA; size: NA; J: TRBJ2-7; CDR3: CASSYQGNEQYF; DNA: TGTGCCAGCAGTTATCAGGGGAACGAGCAGTACTTC
V: TRBV2; D: TRBD1; size: NA; J: TRBJ1-2; CDR3: CAVPQRGQNGYTF; DNA: TGTGCCGTCCCCCAAAGGGGGCAAAATGGCTACACCTTC
V: TRBV4-3; D: TRBD2; size: NA; J: TRBJ2-3; CDR3: CASSPGTSGSTDTQYF; DNA: TGCGCCAGCAGCCCGGGGACTAGTGGAAGCACAGATACGCAGTATTTT
V: TRBV13; D: NA; size: NA; J: TRBJ2-3; CDR3: CASSPNSDTQYF; DNA: TGTGCCAGCAGCCCCAATTCCGATACGCAGTATTTT
V: TRBV5-1; D: TRBD1; size: NA; J: TRBJ1-1; CDR3: CASSLATGAPEAFF; DNA: TGCGCCAGCAGCTTGGCAACAGGGGCCCCTGAAGCTTTCTTT
V: TRBV5-1; D: NA; size: NA; J: TRBJ2-7; CDR3: CASSSGEGRSYEQYF; DNA: TGCGCCAGCAGCTCAGGGGAAGGTCGCTCCTACGAGCAGTACTTC
V: TRBV7-8; D: TRBD2; size: NA; J: TRBJ2-1; CDR3: CASSLRGLADGNEQFF; DNA: TGTGCCAGCAGCTTAAGGGGCCTAGCGGACGGCAATGAGCAGTTCTTC
V: TRBV27; D: NA; size: NA; J: TRBJ2-3; CDR3: CASSPGLPADTQYF; DNA: TGTGCCAGCAGTCCAGGACTCCCCGCGGATACGCAGTATTTT
V: TRBV28; D: NA; size: medium-sized; J: TRBJ2-1; CDR3: CASSLHPQGGEQFF; DNA: TGTGCCAGCAGTTTACACCCGCAGGGAGGAGAGCAGTTCTTC
V: TRBV6-6; D: TRBD1; size: few; J: TRBJ2-7; CDR3: CASSYAIRDRDDEQYF; DNA: TGTGCCAGCAGTTACGCCATACGGGACAGGGATGACGAGCAGTACTTC
V: TRBV27; D: NA; size: NA; J: TRBJ2-3; CDR3: CASSARDWSTDTQYF; DNA: TGTGCCAGCAGCGCCAGGGACTGGTCCACAGATACGCAGTATTTT
V: TRBV6-1; D: NA; size: NA; J: TRBJ2-7; CDR3: CASSARGASYEQYF; DNA: TGTGCCAGCAGTGCACGGGGGGCCTCCTACGAGCAGTACTTC
V: TRBV1; D: NA; size: once; J: TRBJ2-7; CDR3: CTSSHVGGEQYF; DNA: TGCACCAGCAGCCATGTAGGAGGCGAGCAGTACTTC
V: TRBV28; D: TRBD1; size: once; J: TRBJ2-2; CDR3: CASSLQGAGGELFF; DNA: TGTGCCAGCAGTCTGCAGGGGGCTGGCGGGGAGCTGTTTTTT
V: TRBV6-5; D: TRBD1; size: NA; J: TRBJ2-2; CDR3: CASSYPGQGNTGELFF; DNA: TGTGCCAGCAGTTATCCGGGACAGGGCAACACCGGGGAGCTGTTTTTT
V: TRBV28; D: NA; size: NA; J: TRBJ2-5; CDR3: CASSRGVQETQYF; DNA: TGTGCCAGCAGTCGGGGAGTTCAAGAGACCCAGTACTTC
V: TRBV14; D: NA; size: NA; J: TRBJ2-1; CDR3: CASSHFHYNEQFF; DNA: TGTGCCAGCAGTCACTTCCACTACAATGAGCAGTTCTTC
V: TRBV6-5; D: NA; size: NA; J: TRBJ1-6; CDR3: CASSPRGEIDSPLHF; DNA: TGTGCCAGCTCCCCCCGGGGGGAAATAGATTCACCCCTCCACTTT
V: TRBV4-3; D: TRBD2; size: NA; J: TRBJ2-5; CDR3: CASSQEVSGGAQETQYF; DNA: TGCGCCAGCAGCCAAGAAGTAAGCGGGGGGGCCCAAGAGACCCAGTACTTC
V: TRBV6-4; D: TRBD2; size: NA; J: TRBJ2-1; CDR3: CASSAVGGEGNEQFF; DNA: TGTGCCAGCAGTGCTGTGGGAGGGGAAGGGAATGAGCAGTTCTTC
V: TRBV4-1; D: NA; size: few; J: TRBJ1-1; CDR3: CASSQDSRGTEAFF; DNA: TGCGCCAGCAGCCAAGATTCTAGGGGTACTGAAGCTTTCTTT
V: TRBV7-6; D: NA; size: NA; J: TRBJ2-5; CDR3: CASSLFGGGETQYF; DNA: TGTGCCAGCAGCTTATTTGGCGGAGGAGAGACCCAGTACTTC
V: TRBV28; D: NA; size: NA; J: TRBJ1-5; CDR3: CASFQGGGNQPQHF; DNA: TGTGCCAGCTTCCAGGGCGGAGGCAATCAGCCCCAGCATTTT
V: TRBV28; D: TRBD1; size: NA; J: TRBJ1-4; CDR3: CASSSTGGGEKLFF; DNA: TGTGCCAGCAGTTCGACAGGGGGCGGCGAAAAACTGTTTTTT
V: TRBV4-2; D: NA; size: NA; J: TRBJ2-7; CDR3: CASSQEARSYEQYF; DNA: TGTGCCAGCAGCCAAGAGGCTCGCTCCTACGAGCAGTACTTC
V: TRBV5-6; D: NA; size: once; J: TRBJ2-7; CDR3: CASSLGSSYEQYF; DNA: TGTGCCAGCAGCTTGGGGAGCTCCTACGAGCAGTACTTC
V: TRBV6-5; D: TRBD2; size: NA; J: TRBJ2-1; CDR3: CASSYQGLADEQFF; DNA: TGTGCCAGCAGTTACCAGGGACTAGCAGATGAGCAGTTCTTC
V: TRBV19; D: NA; size: NA; J: TRBJ2-5; CDR3: CASSAGDRSQETQYF; DNA: TGTGCCAGTAGTGCCGGAGACCGCAGCCAAGAGACCCAGTACTTC
V: TRBV28; D: NA; size: many; J: TRBJ2-1; CDR3: CASSPYNEQFF; DNA: TGTGCCAGCAGCCCATACAATGAGCAGTTCTTC
V: TRBV7-8; D: NA; size: NA; J: TRBJ2-1; CDR3: CASTPRMGARGNEQFF; DNA: TGTGCCAGCACCCCTAGAATGGGGGCTAGGGGGAATGAGCAGTTCTTC
V: TRBV6-5; D: NA; size: NA; J: TRBJ2-1; CDR3: CASRTGDEQFF; DNA: TGTGCCAGCAGGACGGGAGACGAGCAGTTCTTC
V: TRBV18; D: NA; size: NA; J: TRBJ1-6; CDR3: CASSPLGEPGSPLHF; DNA: TGTGCCAGCTCACCCCTCGGGGAGCCGGGGTCACCCCTCCACTTT
V: TRBV15; D: TRBD1; size: NA; J: TRBJ2-7; CDR3: CATSTGTGDYEQYF; DNA: TGTGCCACCAGCACAGGGACAGGGGACTACGAGCAGTACTTC
V: TRBV28; D: TRBD1; size: NA; J: TRBJ1-5; CDR3: CASSLWGRTGITQPQHF; DNA: TGTGCCAGCAGTTTATGGGGGCGGACAGGGATTACGCAGCCCCAGCATTTT
V: TRBV6-6; D: NA; size: NA; J: TRBJ1-5; CDR3: CASSYKNINQPQHF; DNA: TGTGCCAGCAGTTACAAGAACATCAATCAGCCCCAGCATTTT
V: TRBV6-1; D: TRBD1; size: medium-sized; J: TRBJ1-6; CDR3: CASSRDRENSPLHF; DNA: TGTGCCAGCAGCCGGGACAGGGAAAATTCACCCCTCCACTTT
V: TRBV7-9; D: TRBD2; size: few; J: TRBJ2-3; CDR3: CASKLAADTQYF; DNA: TGTGCCAGCAAGCTAGCGGCAGATACGCAGTATTTT
V: TRBV27; D: TRBD2; size: NA; J: TRBJ2-3; CDR3: CASSLGGTSGATDTQYF; DNA: TGTGCCAGCAGTTTAGGGGGGACTAGCGGGGCCACAGATACGCAGTATTTT